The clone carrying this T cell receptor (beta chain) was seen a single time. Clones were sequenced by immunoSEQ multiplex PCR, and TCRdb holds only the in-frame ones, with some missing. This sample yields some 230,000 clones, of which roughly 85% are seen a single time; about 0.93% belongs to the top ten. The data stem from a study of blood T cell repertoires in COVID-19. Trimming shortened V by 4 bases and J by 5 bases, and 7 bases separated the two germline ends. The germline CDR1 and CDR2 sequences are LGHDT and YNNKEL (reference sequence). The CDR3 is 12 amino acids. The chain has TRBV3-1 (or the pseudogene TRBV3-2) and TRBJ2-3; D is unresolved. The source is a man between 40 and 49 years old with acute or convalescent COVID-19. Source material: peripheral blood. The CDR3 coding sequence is TGTGCCAGCAGCCCCGGAGTAGATACGCAGTATTTT. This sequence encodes CASSPGVDTQYF.